This passage covers 28 T cell receptor beta chains from one sample sequenced in a study of cytomegalovirus exposure and HLA in healthy donors. PCR employed 60 Vbeta and 13 Jbeta primers. Profiling relied on immunoSEQ multiplex PCR, and the TCRdb table lists in-frame clones only, not all of them. The sample carries roughly 130,000 clones, 65% to 75% recorded once. Material for sequencing was PBMCs. These receptor sequences come from a man aged 35-49 years in good health and CMV-seropositive.

This clone was recorded a few times. V gene TRBV28 combines with J gene TRBJ1-1; 9 bases are a match to TRBD1. This CDR3 comprises 13 residues. In germline, CDR1 is MDHEN, CDR2 SYDVKM. With V trimmed by 7 bases and J by 10 bases, 10 bases remained unmatched. This CDR3 is CASIHDRGFGAFF. For the CDR3, the DNA is TGTGCCAGCATCCATGACAGGGGGTTTGGAGCTTTCTTT.

The genes are TRBV19 and TRBJ1-2, with 7 bases fitting TRBD1. The CDR3 length is 14 residues. The germline CDR1 and CDR2 sequences are LNHDA and SQIVND (reference sequence). V lost 8 bases to trimming and J lost 8 bases; unmatched junction nucleotides: 14. The CDR3 coding sequence is TGTGCCAGTGATGGGAAGGGACAGAGGGCAGGCTACACCTTC. It encodes CASDGKGQRAGYTF. The full variable domain, rest sourced from reference TRBV19 and TRBJ1-2, is DGGITQSPKYLFRKEGQNVTLSCEQNLNHDAMYWYRQDPGQGLRLIYYSQIVNDFQKGDIAEGYSVSREKKESFPLTVTSAQKNPTAFYLCASDGKGQRAGYTFGSGTRLTVV.

V is TRBV29-1 and J is TRBJ2-5, with D perhaps matching TRBD2 (6 bases). The V gene lost 4 bases and the J gene lost 5 bases, with 14 bases spanning the gap. This CDR3 contains 13 residues. The germline CDR1 and CDR2 sequences are SQVTM and ANQGSEA. This chain's CDR3 is CSVGVGLAETQYF. The CDR3 DNA reads as TGCAGCGTTGGTGTAGGGCTAGCGGAGACCCAGTACTTC.

In DNA, the CDR3 is TGTGCCAGCGGATCAGGAGGGGATCTAAGCTCTGGAAACACCATATATTTT. Translating gives CASGSGGDLSSGNTIYF. The gene calls are TRBV28 and TRBJ1-3, with D possibly TRBD1 on 5 matching bases. V dropped 8 bases and J dropped 0 bases, with 20 bases sitting between them. CDR1 is MDHEN and CDR2 is SYDVKM in the germline V gene. The CDR3 covers 17 residues.

The chain uses TRBV2 and TRBJ2-7; 10 positions agree with TRBD2. The CDR3 is 15 residues long. Germline V gives CDR1 SNHLY, CDR2 FYNNEI. Trimming removed 7 bases from V and 0 bases from J; junction bases left unmatched: 6. Written as DNA, the CDR3 is TGTGCCAGCATGCTAGCGGGGGCTAACTCCTACGAGCAGTACTTC. Its translation: CASMLAGANSYEQYF. Drawing the rest from reference TRBV2 and TRBJ2-7, the complete variable domain is EPEVTQTPSHQVTQMGQEVILRCVPISNHLYFYWYRQILGQKVEFLVSFYNNEISEKSEIFDDQFSVERPDGSNFTLKIRSTKLEDSAMYFCASMLAGANSYEQYFGPGTRLTVT.

The genes are TRBV2 and TRBJ2-5; 7 bases agree with TRBD1. The trim removed 5 bases at V and 1 base at J, leaving 10 bases unmatched. The germline CDR1 and CDR2 sequences are SNHLY and FYNNEI. The CDR3 extends over 16 amino acids. CDR3 residues: CASSIDRVGVQETQYF. The DNA of the CDR3 is TGTGCCAGCAGTATTGACAGGGTGGGGGTCCAAGAGACCCAGTACTTC.

The chain is built from TRBV7-6 and TRBJ2-2; D is undetermined. V was shortened by 5 bases and J by 3 bases, with 10 bases between the two germline ends. The CDR3 is 14 amino acids. CDR1 SGHVS and CDR2 FNYEAQ come from the germline V gene. CDR3 bases: TGTGCCAGCAGCACTCGGGTCGACACCGGGGAGCTGTTTTTT. Translated: CASSTRVDTGELFF.

This clone was seen a few times. The chain couples TRBV15 to TRBJ1-2; 8 bases align to TRBD1. With V trimmed by 5 bases and J by 4 bases, 9 bases remained unmatched. Looked up from germline, CDR1 is LNHNV and CDR2 is YYDKDF (reference sequence). The CDR3 is 15 residues long. The DNA of the CDR3 is TGTGCCACCAGCTCCCAGGGGGCGCTGGGCTATGGCTACACCTTC. Its protein product is CATSSQGALGYGYTF.

This chain connects TRBV30 to TRBJ2-1; 12 bases align to TRBD2. The germline gives CDR1 GTSNPN, CDR2 SVGIG (reference sequence). Losses at the gene ends were 8 bases for V and 7 bases for J; bases not matched to a gene: 21. The CDR3 length is 18 residues. This CDR3 is CARTSGTSGFLSQNEQFF. As DNA, the CDR3 is TGTGCCCGTACTTCCGGGACTAGCGGGTTTTTAAGTCAGAATGAGCAGTTCTTC.

The chain carries TRBV6-5 and TRBJ1-5; D not resolved. CDR1 is MNHEY, CDR2 SVGAGI, per germline. This CDR3 comprises 15 residues. The V end was cut by 6 bases, the J end by 7 bases, with 19 bases between. The CDR3 sequence is CASRPAGRVLQPQHF. CDR3 nucleotide sequence: TGTGCCAGCAGGCCGGCGGGGAGGGTCTTACAGCCCCAGCATTTT.

CDR3 in amino acids: CASSWGRGPDYGYTF. CDR3 sequence (DNA): TGTGCCAGTAGTTGGGGCAGGGGGCCTGACTATGGCTACACCTTC. This chain links TRBV19 with TRBJ1-2; 8 bases agree with TRBD1. The CDR3 extends over 15 amino acids. The V gene's germline CDR1 is LNHDA and CDR2 SQIVND (reference sequence). V lost 5 bases and J lost 3; bases outside the gene matches: 8.

The chain is built from TRBV19 and TRBJ2-3, with D hard to call. CDR1 and CDR2 from the germline V gene are LNHDA and SQIVND (reference sequence). The V end was cut by 3 bases, the J end by 6 bases, with 16 bases between. The CDR3 is 15 residues long. The CDR3 nucleotides read TGTGCCAGTAGTATTACTGACCGGATGAGGGATACGCAGTATTTT. This gives the protein CASSITDRMRDTQYF.

The chain uses TRBV28 and TRBJ1-5; D not resolved. Trimming removed 7 bases at V and 5 bases at J, with 12 bases between. CDR1 is MDHEN, CDR2 SYDVKM, per germline. The CDR3 covers 13 residues. CDR3 sequence reads: CASTGGWDQPQHF. CDR3 nucleotide sequence: TGTGCCAGCACCGGCGGGTGGGATCAGCCCCAGCATTTT. Filled out from reference TRBV28 and TRBJ1-5, the complete variable domain reads DVKVTQSSRYLVKRTGEKVFLECVQDMDHENMFWYRQDPGLGLRLIYFSYDVKMKEKGDIPEGYSVSREKKERFSLILESASTNQTSMYLCASTGGWDQPQHFGDGTRLSIL.

In this sample, this clone turned up once. This rearrangement joins TRBV7-8 to TRBJ2-1; D perhaps matches TRBD1 (6 bases). The V and J ends lost 4 bases and 5 bases respectively, with 24 bases between them. The CDR3 spans 18 residues. CDR1 and CDR2 from the germline V gene are SGHVS and FQNEAQ. The CDR3 bases are TGTGCCAGCAGCTCATTACAGGGAAGGCTCCGGGGAAACAATGAGCAGTTCTTC. Its protein is CASSSLQGRLRGNNEQFF.

The chain uses TRBV5-4 and TRBJ1-1, with 8 bases fitting TRBD1. V lost 5 bases, J lost 4 bases, and 7 bases stayed unmatched. The CDR3 has 14 residues. The V gene's germline CDR1 is SGHNT and CDR2 YYREEE (reference sequence). The chain's CDR3 is CASRLDREATEAFF. The DNA of the CDR3 is TGTGCCAGCAGACTGGACAGGGAGGCCACTGAAGCTTTCTTT. The complete variable domain, with remaining parts taken from reference TRBV5-4 and TRBJ1-1, reads ETGVTQSPTHLIKTRGQQVTLRCSSQSGHNTVSWYQQALGQGPQFIFQYYREEENGRGNFPPRFSGLQFPNYSSELNVNALELDDSALYLCASRLDREATEAFFGQGTRLTVV.

This clone showed up just a few times. The chain combines TRBV10-3 with TRBJ1-5, with D unclear. The CDR3 has 14 amino acids. V dropped 11 bases and J dropped 2 bases, with 16 bases sitting between them. Germline values: CDR1 ENHRY, CDR2 SYGVKD. The CDR3 nucleotides are TGTGCCGCCGGCGGAGGGTCAGGCAATCAGCCCCAGCATTTT. This translates into CAAGGGSGNQPQHF.

A few counts support this clone. This chain links TRBV28 with TRBJ2-2; a weak D match, TRBD1 (6 bases). CDR3 length: 16 residues. The V end lost 6 bases, the J end lost 1 base, and 15 bases lay between the germline ends. Germline lookup yields CDR1 MDHEN and CDR2 SYDVKM. Written as DNA, the CDR3 is TGTGCCAGCAGCCCCTTCCCAGGGGTGAACACCGGGGAGCTGTTTTTT. Translating it yields CASSPFPGVNTGELFF.

The chain has TRBV7-9 and TRBJ2-1; D not resolved. V lost 4 bases and J 6 bases, leaving 7 bases between the germline ends. The CDR3 loop spans 12 amino acids. Germline V CDR1 and CDR2: SEHNR, FQNEAQ (reference sequence). This CDR3 reads CASSSSRNEQFF. The CDR3 region has the DNA TGTGCCAGCAGCTCTTCGCGCAATGAGCAGTTCTTC.

CDR3 region: CASSRGRPVNYEQYF. The CDR3 nucleotides are TGTGCCAGCAGCCGAGGCCGACCGGTGAACTACGAGCAGTACTTC. V usage is TRBV5-4 and J usage is TRBJ2-7, with D uncertain. The CDR3 is 15 residues long. Looked up from germline, CDR1 is SGHNT and CDR2 is YYREEE (reference sequence). V shed 4 bases and J shed 3 bases, with 17 bases lying between them.

This clone occurred a few times. This CDR3 is CASSRDRTELSGELFF. CDR3 bases: TGTGCCAGCAGCCGAGATAGGACAGAGTTATCCGGGGAGCTGTTTTTT. The chain recombines TRBV2 with TRBJ2-2; perhaps TRBD1 as D (6 bases). Per the germline V gene, CDR1 is SNHLY and CDR2 is FYNNEI. There are 16 residues in the CDR3. Trimming stripped 6 bases from V and 6 bases from J, with 20 bases between.

The CDR3 sequence: CASSSSDSGANVLTF. The CDR3 DNA reads as TGTGCCAGCAGCTCCTCAGATTCTGGGGCCAACGTCCTGACTTTC. V gene TRBV11-2 combines with J gene TRBJ2-6, with D uncertain. CDR1 and CDR2 from the germline V gene are SGHAT and FQNNGV. The CDR3 consists of 15 residues. Deletions cut 4 bases from V and 1 base from J, with 8 bases between.

The chain has TRBV6-6 and TRBJ2-7; 9 bases line up with TRBD2. This CDR3 has 13 residues. Germline V gene lookup returns CDR1 MNHNY and CDR2 SVGAGI (reference sequence). After removal of 8 bases from V and 3 bases from J, the junction contained 5 bases not matched to a gene. The CDR3 reads CASRLAADYEQYF. CDR3 DNA sequence: TGTGCCAGCCGACTAGCGGCAGACTACGAGCAGTACTTC.

This clone was counted between two and nine times. The chain links TRBV9 to TRBJ2-7; 7 bases match TRBD1. The germline V gene encodes CDR1 SGDLS and CDR2 YYNGEE. After removal of 4 bases from V and 3 bases from J, the junction contained 10 bases not matched to a gene. The CDR3 runs to 15 residues. CDR3 in DNA: TGTGCCAGCAGCCCCCGGGACAGTCTTAACTACGAGCAGTACTTC. Translated, it gives CASSPRDSLNYEQYF.

The chain employs TRBV28 and TRBJ1-5; 8 nucleotides align to TRBD1. With V trimmed by 5 bases and J by 8 bases, 5 bases remained unmatched. The CDR3 is made up of 13 amino acids. CDR1 and CDR2 (germline): MDHEN, SYDVKM. The DNA for the CDR3 is TGTGCCAGCAGTCTACAGGGGGAGAAGCCCCAGCATTTT. Protein: CASSLQGEKPQHF.

The CDR3 sequence is CASRNRGAMNTEAFF. DNA for the CDR3: TGTGCCAGCAGAAATCGTGGAGCCATGAACACTGAAGCTTTCTTT. This chain uses TRBV6-4 with TRBJ1-1; D not certain. CDR1 and CDR2 from the germline V gene are MRHNA and SNTAGT. The CDR3 sequence is 15 residues long. V lost 6 bases to trimming and J lost 0 bases, with 14 bases between them.

The chain joins TRBV15 to TRBJ1-3, with no clear D. Germline CDR1 reads LNHNV; CDR2 reads YYDKDF (reference sequence). The CDR3 runs to 18 residues. Deletions cut 1 base from V and 0 bases from J, with 16 bases between. This chain's CDR3 is CATSRVRDPLNSGNTIYF. For the CDR3, the DNA is TGTGCCACCAGCAGAGTACGGGATCCCCTCAACTCTGGAAACACCATATATTTT.

This clone is a singleton in its sample. The chain recombines TRBV4-1 with TRBJ1-1, with 7 bases aligning to TRBD1. The junction had 4 bases not matched to a gene; V was cut back by 2 bases and J by 7 bases. Germline-derived CDR1 and CDR2 are MGHRA and YSYEKL. The CDR3 consists of 13 residues. CDR3 region: CASSQPTGNEAFF. The DNA of the CDR3 is TGCGCCAGCAGCCAACCGACAGGGAATGAAGCTTTCTTT.

This chain uses TRBV20-1 with TRBJ2-1, with D perhaps matching TRBD2 (6 bases). V shed 5 bases and J shed 9 bases, with 11 bases lying between them. This CDR3 contains 11 residues. Germline-derived CDR1 and CDR2 are DFQATT and SNEGSKA (reference sequence). Here the CDR3 reads CSAPRAGEQFF. CDR3 bases: TGCAGTGCTCCTCGAGCGGGTGAGCAGTTCTTC.